Each of the 28 T cell receptor beta chains below was sequenced from the same sample in a study of blood T cell repertoires in COVID-19. Sequencing was performed with immunoSEQ multiplex PCR; in TCRdb, only in-frame clones are kept and a portion is missing. The table has 350,000 to 550,000 clones, 80% to 90% seen once. Input material: PBMCs or T cells enriched from blood (not recorded which). The receptors derive from a man aged 25 to 40 who had recovered from COVID-19.

The chain has TRBV30 and TRBJ2-7; D is possibly TRBD1 (5 bases). The CDR3 is 13 amino acids. Trimming cost V 5 bases and J 2 bases, with 13 bases left between them. The germline V gene encodes CDR1 GTSNPN and CDR2 SVGIG (reference sequence). The CDR3 region is CAWQQEWAYEQYF. The DNA of the CDR3 is TGTGCCTGGCAACAGGAATGGGCCTACGAGCAGTACTTC.

The rearrangement joins TRBV7-6 to TRBJ2-7; TRBD1 is a possible D gene (6 bases). The CDR3 sequence is 15 residues long. Trimming removed 1 base at V and 0 bases at J, with 10 bases between. CDR1 SGHVS and CDR2 FNYEAQ come from the germline V gene. The CDR3 is CASSLEQGYSYEQYF. In nucleotides, the CDR3 is TGTGCCAGCAGCTTAGAACAGGGCTACTCCTACGAGCAGTACTTC.

V usage is TRBV10-3 and J usage is TRBJ1-1; D gene unclear. Trimming left V 7 bases short and J 4 bases short, with 13 bases between. This CDR3 spans 13 amino acids. CDR1 is ENHRY and CDR2 is SYGVKD in the germline V gene. CDR3 region: CAINQASTTEAFF. The CDR3 DNA follows: TGTGCCATCAACCAGGCCTCCACCACTGAAGCTTTCTTT.

This rearrangement joins TRBV27 to TRBJ2-1, with 7 bases identical to TRBD2. This CDR3 has 15 amino acids. Germline CDR1 is MNHEY and CDR2 is SMNVEV (reference sequence). The junction had 10 bases not matched to a gene; V was cut back by 6 bases and J by 5 bases. The CDR3 DNA reads as TGTGCCAGCAGCGGGGGAGGGGTTGGGGACAATGAGCAGTTCTTC. The encoded protein is CASSGGGVGDNEQFF.

This chain uses TRBV7-9 with TRBJ2-3; tentatively, D is TRBD2 (6 bases). Germline V gives CDR1 SEHNR, CDR2 FQNEAQ (reference sequence). The CDR3 runs 14 residues. The germline V and J ends were trimmed by 5 bases and 0 bases, with 9 bases remaining between them. This chain's CDR3 is CASSGSGSTDTQYF. The CDR3 DNA follows: TGTGCCAGCAGCGGGAGCGGGAGCACAGATACGCAGTATTTT.

V and J are TRBV2 and TRBJ2-7; 8 positions match TRBD1. The length of the CDR3 is 15 residues. Germline CDR1 SNHLY, CDR2 FYNNEI. The ends lost 5 bases at V and 1 base at J; junction bases unmatched: 7. CDR3 bases: TGTGCCAGCAGTCTATCCGGGACAGGTTCCTACGAGCAGTACTTC. Translating gives CASSLSGTGSYEQYF.

The chain carries TRBV2 and TRBJ2-5; 12 bases fit TRBD2. The length of the CDR3 is 15 residues. Germline trimming cut 5 bases from V and 5 bases from J; bases unmatched to any gene: 6. Germline V gene sequence: CDR1 SNHLY, CDR2 FYNNEI. Here the CDR3 DNA reads TGTGCCAGCAGTCTTGGACTAGCGGGGCGGGAGACCCAGTACTTC. This encodes CASSLGLAGRETQYF.

The J gene is TRBJ1-4, the V gene TRBV18; D remains ambiguous. Germline V gene lookup returns CDR1 KGHSH and CDR2 LQKENI. There are 14 residues in the CDR3. V lost 3 bases, J lost 2 bases, and 7 bases lay in between. CDR3 sequence: CASSPGQTNEKLFF. The CDR3 DNA reads TGTGCCAGCTCACCGGGCCAGACTAATGAAAAACTGTTTTTT.

The chain links TRBV27 to TRBJ2-1, with a possible D match to TRBD2 (5 bases). With 3 bases removed from V and 2 bases from J, the gap between germline ends came to 14 bases. The CDR3 has 16 residues. Germline V gene sequence: CDR1 MNHEY, CDR2 SMNVEV (reference sequence). In DNA form, the CDR3 reads TGTGCCAGCAGTTTCCAAGCGGAGGACCCCTACAATGAGCAGTTCTTC. Translated: CASSFQAEDPYNEQFF.

This clone turned up a few times. At the DNA level, this CDR3 is encoded by other sequences in the same sample as well. The chain uses TRBV5-1 and TRBJ2-3; TRBD2 agrees at 10 bases. The CDR3 covers 17 residues. Per germline, CDR1 SGHRS and CDR2 YFSETQ. V was clipped by 1 base and J by 0 bases; unmatched bases: 5. The chain's CDR3 is CASSLQTSGASTDTQYF. The CDR3 nucleotides are TGCGCCAGCAGCTTGCAAACTAGCGGGGCTAGCACAGATACGCAGTATTTT.

CDR3 protein: CAWSRDRPSTDTQYF. The CDR3, as DNA: TGTGCCTGGAGTCGGGACAGGCCTAGCACAGATACGCAGTATTTT. The chain combines TRBV30 with TRBJ2-3; 8 positions agree with TRBD1. CDR3 length: 15 residues. The trim removed 2 bases at V and 0 bases at J, leaving 4 bases unmatched. Germline CDR1 GTSNPN, CDR2 SVGIG (reference sequence).

This clone appeared a few times. The chain links TRBV4-1 to TRBJ2-3, with D perhaps matching TRBD1 (6 bases). Trimming stripped 2 bases from V and 3 bases from J, with 24 bases between. Germline assignment: CDR1 MGHRA and CDR2 YSYEKL. The CDR3 contains 19 residues. The CDR3 DNA reads as TGCGCCAGCAGCCAACCTGGCTCCGGGACAACGACTGGTACAGATACGCAGTATTTT. It is translated as CASSQPGSGTTTGTDTQYF.

This CDR3 reads CASSFFSQGRDIQYF. The CDR3 DNA follows: TGTGCCAGCAGTTTCTTTTCCCAGGGCAGGGACATTCAGTACTTC. This chain joins TRBV27 and TRBJ2-4; D might be TRBD1 (5 bases). Trimming stripped 3 bases from V and 8 bases from J, with 17 bases between. This CDR3 has 15 residues. Germline CDR1 is MNHEY and CDR2 is SMNVEV (reference sequence).

This clone appeared a single time. This rearrangement joins TRBV12-3 or TRBV12-4 to TRBJ2-5, with a possible D match to TRBD2 (6 bases). The CDR3 loop spans 11 amino acids. Trimming took 5 bases from V and 5 from J, leaving 6 bases between them. This chain's CDR3 is CASSGRETQYF. The CDR3 nucleotides are TGTGCCAGCAGTGGGAGGGAGACCCAGTACTTC.

V and J are TRBV6-4 and TRBJ1-4; tentatively, D is TRBD1 (5 bases). Deletions cut 10 bases from V and 6 bases from J, with 21 bases between. The germline gives CDR1 MRHNA, CDR2 SNTAGT. The CDR3 loop spans 15 amino acids. CDR3 amino acids: CAIWGVSHSYEKLFF. DNA of the CDR3: TGTGCCATCTGGGGCGTCTCTCACTCTTATGAAAAACTGTTTTTT.

V is TRBV6-2 or TRBV6-3 and J is TRBJ2-7, with D maybe TRBD2 (5 bases). Germline V CDR1 and CDR2: MNHEY, SVGEGT. The CDR3 spans 13 residues. The ends were cut back, 2 bases at V and 3 bases at J, with 8 bases in the middle. Here the CDR3 DNA reads TGTGCCAGCAGTTACGTTGGGAGCTACGAGCAGTACTTC. It encodes CASSYVGSYEQYF.

The CDR3 spells CASSEPGKWDQPQHF. The DNA for the CDR3 is TGTGCCAGCAGTGAACCGGGGAAATGGGATCAGCCCCAGCATTTT. This rearrangement joins TRBV6-1 to TRBJ1-5; no clear D gene. Per germline, CDR1 MNHNS and CDR2 SASEGT. The V gene lost 2 bases and the J gene lost 5 bases, with 13 bases spanning the gap. This CDR3 contains 15 residues.

J is TRBJ1-5 and V is TRBV7-2; TRBD1 matches 7 bases. The length of the CDR3 is 15 residues. Germline assignment: CDR1 SGHTA and CDR2 FQGNSA. After removal of 10 bases from V and 2 bases from J, the junction contained 11 bases not matched to a gene. CDR3: CATTGQVGGNQPQHF. The DNA for the CDR3 is TGTGCCACCACCGGACAGGTTGGAGGCAATCAGCCCCAGCATTTT.

The chain carries TRBV30 and TRBJ1-1; D remains unclear. This CDR3 is 13 amino acids long. Germline assignment: CDR1 GTSNPN and CDR2 SVGIG (reference sequence). Between the trimmed V and J ends, which lost 1 base and 0 bases, there was a span of 6 bases. The DNA for the CDR3 is TGTGCCTGGAGTGAACTGATGAACACTGAAGCTTTCTTT. This translates into CAWSELMNTEAFF. Full variable domain (outside the CDR3, taken from reference TRBV30 and TRBJ1-1): SQTIHQWPATLVQPVGSPLSLECTVEGTSNPNLYWYRQAAGRGLQLLFYSVGIGQISSEVPQNLSASRPQDRQFILSSKKLLLSDSGFYLCAWSELMNTEAFFGQGTRLTVV.

The chain is built from TRBV5-6 and TRBJ1-1, with TRBD1 matching 8 bases. CDR1 SGHDT and CDR2 YYEEEE come from the germline V gene. CDR3 size: 13 residues. V lost 4 bases, J lost 7 bases, and 6 bases stayed unmatched. CDR3 region: CASSVGQGGEAFF. CDR3 nucleotide sequence: TGTGCCAGCAGCGTAGGACAGGGTGGTGAAGCTTTCTTT.

The chain has TRBV28 and TRBJ2-7; D is ambiguous. Between the trimmed V and J ends, which lost 1 base and 4 bases, there was a span of 11 bases. The length of the CDR3 is 14 residues. The germline V gene has CDR1 MDHEN and CDR2 SYDVKM. CDR3 DNA sequence: TGTGCCAGCAGTTTATTTGGCACAATGTACGAGCAGTACTTC. Its protein is CASSLFGTMYEQYF.

The chain recombines TRBV12-3 or TRBV12-4 with TRBJ1-2; D may be TRBD1 (6 bases). CDR3 length equals 12 residues. Trimming pared 7 bases from V and 6 bases from J, leaving 12 bases between. The CDR3 region is CASKRTEDGYTF. DNA for the CDR3: TGTGCCAGCAAACGGACAGAAGATGGCTACACCTTC.

The rearrangement joins TRBV18 to TRBJ2-3, with 14 bases aligning to TRBD2. Germline loops: CDR1 KGHSH, CDR2 LQKENI. This CDR3 region has 18 residues. V shed 3 bases, J shed 0 bases, and the junction held 5 bases outside the gene matches. In nucleotides, the CDR3 is TGTGCCAGCTCACCGCTCGGGACTAGCGGGGGAAGCACAGATACGCAGTATTTT. This encodes CASSPLGTSGGSTDTQYF.

The gene calls are TRBV6-5 and TRBJ1-6; TRBD1 matches at 7 bases. The length of the CDR3 is 14 residues. Germline CDR1 reads MNHEY; CDR2 reads SVGAGI. Trimming at V came to 1 base and at J to 10 bases, leaving 4 bases not matched to a gene. CDR3 nucleotides: TGTGCCAGCAGTTACTTACAGGGGCGGTCACCCCTCCACTTT. Its translation: CASSYLQGRSPLHF.

This clone was found once. The rearrangement links TRBV28 to TRBJ1-5, with D perhaps matching TRBD1 (6 bases). The CDR3 is made up of 14 amino acids. V was cut by 9 bases and J by 0 bases, with 12 bases left in between. Per the germline V gene, CDR1 is MDHEN and CDR2 is SYDVKM. The CDR3 DNA follows: TGTGCCAGTCGGGACACGTATAGCAATCAGCCCCAGCATTTT. Encoded protein: CASRDTYSNQPQHF. Together with reference TRBV28 and TRBJ1-5, the CDR3 gives the full variable domain: DVKVTQSSRYLVKRTGEKVFLECVQDMDHENMFWYRQDPGLGLRLIYFSYDVKMKEKGDIPEGYSVSREKKERFSLILESASTNQTSMYLCASRDTYSNQPQHFGDGTRLSIL.

The CDR3 nucleotides are TGTGCCAGCAGTTCTCACAGGGGGAACACTGAAGCTTTCTTT. Protein sequence: CASSSHRGNTEAFF. The chain uses TRBV27 and TRBJ1-1; 7 positions agree with TRBD1. Looked up from germline, CDR1 is MNHEY and CDR2 is SMNVEV (reference sequence). J lost 1 base, V lost 4 bases, and 3 bases had no gene match. CDR3 length: 14 residues.

The count of this clone is one. The rearrangement links TRBV11-2 to TRBJ2-3, with 12 bases lining up with TRBD2. Germline lookup yields CDR1 SGHAT and CDR2 FQNNGV. The CDR3 is made up of 17 amino acids. V lost 5 bases to trimming and J lost 0 bases; unmatched junction nucleotides: 6. Here the CDR3 DNA reads TGTGCCAGCAGCCAGGGGACTAGCGGGTTGAGCACAGATACGCAGTATTTT. It translates to CASSQGTSGLSTDTQYF.

The gene calls are TRBV3-1 (or the pseudogene TRBV3-2) and TRBJ1-1; 8 positions agree with TRBD1. J lost 0 bases, V lost 5 bases, and 5 bases had no gene match. Germline CDR1 reads LGHDT; CDR2 reads YNNKEL (reference sequence). This CDR3 contains 15 residues. CDR3 coding DNA: TGTGCCAGCAGCTTTGGACAGGGAATGAACACTGAAGCTTTCTTT. It yields the protein CASSFGQGMNTEAFF.